A selection of T cell receptor beta chains follows, all from one sample in a study of cytomegalovirus exposure and HLA in healthy donors. Sequenced by immunoSEQ multiplex PCR; TCRdb stores in-frame clones only, minus some. This sample has 170,000 or so clones; around three quarters occur once, and the top ten carry 0.6% to 0.7%. Material: PBMCs. The receptors come from a boy younger than 18 in good health and CMV-seronegative. Each CDR3 is given with its conserved first and last residue. The D gene is left open where the match is weak. Where a row states a size, it is once, few, many or the class of an expanded clone; other rows omit it.

cdr3_aa	cdr3_nt	cdr3_length	d_call	v_call	j_call	clone_size
CASSQDLEGLAGGLSETQYF	TGTGCCAGCAGCCAAGATCTCGAGGGGTTAGCGGGAGGGCTGTCTGAGACCCAGTACTTC	20	TRBD2	TRBV4-2	TRBJ2-5	-
CASSPGTGVGYTF	TGTGCCAGCAGCCCGGGGACAGGGGTAGGCTACACCTTC	13	TRBD1	TRBV6-5	TRBJ1-2	-
CAWSIQGGYGYTF	TGTGCCTGGAGTATACAGGGTGGCTATGGCTACACCTTC	13	-	TRBV30	TRBJ1-2	-
CASSSYPTGRGYTF	TGTGCCAGCAGCTCCTATCCGACAGGTCGAGGCTACACCTTC	14	-	TRBV7-9	TRBJ1-2	-
CASTEDRGYNSPLHF	TGTGCCAGTACCGAGGACAGGGGATATAATTCACCCCTCCACTTT	15	TRBD1	TRBV19	TRBJ1-6	few
CAWSARRGLITDTQYF	TGTGCCTGGAGTGCCCGCAGGGGGCTTATCACAGATACGCAGTATTTT	16	TRBD1	TRBV30	TRBJ2-3	-
CAWSDGTAIQETQYF	TGTGCCTGGAGTGACGGGACAGCAATTCAAGAGACCCAGTACTTC	15	TRBD1	TRBV30	TRBJ2-5	-
CASSGTGMAEQYF	TGTGCCAGCTCCGGGACAGGGATGGCCGAGCAGTACTTC	13	TRBD1	TRBV2	TRBJ2-7	-
CASSETGGATDTQYF	TGTGCCAGCAGTGAAACGGGAGGAGCCACAGATACGCAGTATTTT	15	TRBD2	TRBV25-1	TRBJ2-3	-
CASGLYNEQFF	TGTGCCAGCGGGCTGTACAATGAGCAGTTCTTC	11	-	TRBV2	TRBJ2-1	few
CASSWTGYTEAFF	TGTGCCAGCAGTTGGACGGGATACACTGAAGCTTTCTTT	13	-	TRBV6-5	TRBJ1-1	once
CASSLGQNYGYTF	TGTGCCAGCAGCTTAGGTCAGAACTATGGCTACACCTTC	13	-	TRBV7-6	TRBJ1-2	once
CAWRLAGGNEQFF	TGTGCCTGGCGACTAGCGGGAGGAAATGAGCAGTTCTTC	13	TRBD2	TRBV30	TRBJ2-1	-
CASSKDGQGATDTQYF	TGTGCCAGCAGCAAAGACGGACAGGGGGCCACAGATACGCAGTATTTT	16	-	TRBV21-1	TRBJ2-3	few
CAWSVAGQSEQYF	TGTGCCTGGAGTGTAGCGGGTCAGAGCGAGCAGTACTTC	13	-	TRBV30	TRBJ2-7	-
CASSFRDYGYTF	TGCGCCAGCAGCTTCCGGGACTATGGCTACACCTTC	12	-	TRBV4-3	TRBJ1-2	-
CASTGTGISPLHF	TGTGCCAGCACCGGGACAGGGATTTCACCCCTCCACTTT	13	TRBD1	TRBV2	TRBJ1-6	-
CAWSVGFGQGRTEAFF	TGTGCCTGGAGTGTGGGATTCGGACAGGGACGGACTGAAGCTTTCTTT	16	TRBD1	TRBV30	TRBJ1-1	-
CASSLLAGGVRAKETQYF	TGTGCCAGCAGCCTCCTAGCGGGAGGGGTTAGAGCAAAAGAGACCCAGTACTTC	18	TRBD2	TRBV11-2	TRBJ2-5	-
CASSETNRGHRNEQFF	TGCGCCAGCAGTGAAACAAACAGGGGGCATCGTAATGAGCAGTTCTTC	16	TRBD1	TRBV10-1	TRBJ2-1	-
CASSGTSGRADTQYF	TGTGCCAGCAGCGGCACTAGCGGGAGGGCAGATACGCAGTATTTT	15	TRBD2	TRBV9	TRBJ2-3	-
CASSLTGTDNSPLHF	TGTGCCAGTAGTCTTACCGGGACAGACAATTCACCCCTCCACTTT	15	TRBD1	TRBV19	TRBJ1-6	few
CASSIGTGDNSYNEQFF	TGTGCCAGCAGCATAGGGACAGGGGACAACTCCTACAATGAGCAGTTCTTC	17	TRBD1	TRBV7-3	TRBJ2-1	-